Presented here are 16 T cell receptor beta chains from one specimen sequenced in a study of blood T cells in healthy people across ages. Together with a sample-barcoded 5' primer, a J-beta primer mix was included in a second PCR lasting roughly 6 to 12 cycles. Via MiXCR, TCRdb re-called the 5' RACE reads, giving one row per CDR3 protein. The sample lists about 780,000 distinct CDR3 sequences, about 42% occurring once. Sample: blood. These receptor sequences come from a man older than 75 in good health.

This clonotype was counted only a few times. The chain uses TRBV20-1 and TRBJ2-1, with 10 bases aligning to TRBD2. Unmatched junction bases numbered 6, after V lost 0 bases and J lost 7 bases. Germline V gene sequence: CDR1 DFQATT, CDR2 SNEGSKA (reference sequence). This CDR3 is built from 15 residues. The CDR3: CSARDRKREGNEQFF. DNA of the CDR3: TGCAGTGCTAGAGATAGGAAGCGGGAGGGTAATGAGCAGTTCTTC.

This clonotype was seen more than once but under ten times. This sequence joins TRBV6-2 or TRBV6-3 and TRBJ2-6; D call uncertain. Germline CDR1 and CDR2: MNHEY and SVGEGT. Trimming cost V 7 bases and J 0 bases, with 7 bases left between them. The CDR3 has 14 residues. The CDR3 DNA reads as TGTGCCAGCACTCTTCCCTCTGGGGCCAACGTCCTGACTTTC. It translates to CASTLPSGANVLTF.

CDR3 coding DNA: TGTGCCAGCAGTCTACCCCGGGAGCAGTTCTTC. Translation gives CASSLPREQFF. The chain recombines TRBV2 with TRBJ2-1; no clear D. Germline V CDR1 and CDR2: SNHLY, FYNNEI. V lost 5 bases and J 10 bases, leaving 9 bases between the germline ends. The CDR3 is made up of 11 amino acids. The full variable domain, rest sourced from reference TRBV2 and TRBJ2-1, is EPEVTQTPSHQVTQMGQEVILRCVPISNHLYFYWYRQILGQKVEFLVSFYNNEISEKSEIFDDQFSVERPDGSNFTLKIRSTKLEDSAMYFCASSLPREQFFGPGTRLTVL.

J is TRBJ2-5 and V is TRBV27, with 8 bases fitting TRBD1. This CDR3 is 15 amino acids long. Germline CDR1 MNHEY, CDR2 SMNVEV (reference sequence). V was pared by 5 bases and J by 1 base, with 6 bases of the junction left unmatched. CDR3 bases: TGTGCCAGCAGTCCCGGCAGGGGGCCCCAAGAGACCCAGTACTTC. Translated: CASSPGRGPQETQYF.

The V call is TRBV6-6, the J call TRBJ1-2; possibly TRBD1 for D (5 bases). Germline V gene data show CDR1 as MNHNY and CDR2 as SVGAGI (reference sequence). V dropped 0 bases and J dropped 3 bases, with 8 bases sitting between them. This CDR3 has 14 amino acids. The CDR3 bases are TGTGCCAGCAGTTACTCGGGGGAGGACTATGGCTACACCTTC. The encoded protein is CASSYSGEDYGYTF.

The chain employs TRBV14 and TRBJ2-7, with TRBD1 as a possible D gene (6 bases). CDR1 is SGHDN, CDR2 FVKESK, per germline. The CDR3 spans 15 residues. Trimming took 0 bases from V and 4 from J, leaving 13 bases between them. The CDR3 reads CASSQDLTGWYEQYF. The CDR3 nucleotides are TGTGCCAGCAGCCAAGATCTGACAGGTTGGTACGAGCAGTACTTC.

This sequence joins TRBV24-1 and TRBJ2-1; 11 nucleotides align to TRBD2. V gave up 3 bases and J gave up 10 bases; unmatched junction bases: 7. There are 15 residues in the CDR3. The germline V gene has CDR1 KGHDR and CDR2 SFDVKD. CDR3 nucleotides: TGTGCCACCAGTGATATTAGCGGGAGGGCCCGAGAGCAGTTCTTC. It codes for CATSDISGRAREQFF.

This sequence joins TRBV20-1 and TRBJ2-3; TRBD2 agrees at 7 bases. V lost 4 bases and J lost 4; bases outside the gene matches: 11. From germline, CDR1 is DFQATT and CDR2 SNEGSKA (reference sequence). This CDR3 is 15 amino acids long. The CDR3 DNA reads as TGCAGTGCTATTGCGGGAGTGGGCACAGCAGATACGCAGTATTTT. This encodes CSAIAGVGTADTQYF.

In its sample, this clonotype was seen once. V is TRBV5-6 and J is TRBJ2-5; D perhaps matches TRBD1 (5 bases). With 1 base removed from V and 2 bases from J, the gap between germline ends came to 9 bases. CDR3 size: 14 residues. CDR1 and CDR2 (germline): SGHDT, YYEEEE. The CDR3 sequence is CASSLRRQQETQYF. The CDR3 DNA sequence: TGTGCCAGCAGCTTGAGGAGACAGCAAGAGACCCAGTACTTC. The full variable domain, its missing parts supplied by reference TRBV5-6 and TRBJ2-5, is DAGVTQSPTHLIKTRGQQVTLRCSPKSGHDTVSWYQQALGQGPQFIFQYYEEEERQRGNFPDRFSGHQFPNYSSELNVNALLLGDSALYLCASSLRRQQETQYFGPGTRLLVL.

The rearrangement uses TRBV12-3 or TRBV12-4 and TRBJ2-7; 9 bases match TRBD2. V lost 6 bases, J lost 0 bases, and 3 bases stayed unmatched. CDR3 size: 14 residues. The CDR3 sequence is CASRSSGASYEQYF. The CDR3 DNA sequence: TGTGCCAGCAGATCTAGCGGGGCCTCCTACGAGCAGTACTTC.

V usage is TRBV5-1 and J usage is TRBJ2-5; 9 bases line up with TRBD1. The CDR3 runs to 15 residues. J lost 4 bases, V lost 4 bases, and 8 bases had no gene match. Germline CDR1 and CDR2: SGHRS and YFSETQ. CDR3 coding DNA: TGCGCCAGCAGCGGAGGACAGGGGTTACGAGAGACCCAGTACTTC. Translation gives CASSGGQGLRETQYF.

About this clonotype itself: A junction boundary mismatches the germline segment, possibly from a read error. CDR3 sequence reads: CASLPGTGTYEQYF. The DNA of the CDR3 is TGTGCCAGCTTACCAGGGACCGGAACCTACGAGCAGTACTTC. The chain links TRBV18 to TRBJ2-7; either TRBD1 or TRBD2 may fit D (5 bases each). This CDR3 is built from 14 residues. Germline V gene lookup returns CDR1 KGHSH and CDR2 LQKENI.

In this sample, this clonotype turned up a few times. The gene calls are TRBV4-3 and TRBJ2-4, with TRBD2 matching over 7 bases. In germline, CDR1 is LGHNA, CDR2 YSLEER. After removal of 4 bases from V and 6 bases from J, the junction contained 9 bases not matched to a gene. The CDR3 runs to 15 residues. CDR3 sequence: CASSPVGSGGNIQYF. CDR3 sequence (DNA): TGCGCCAGCAGCCCAGTAGGTTCGGGGGGAAACATTCAGTACTTC.

The sample holds a few counts of this clonotype. The V and J genes are TRBV10-3 and TRBJ1-2; D unclear. V lost 8 bases and J lost 5, with 6 bases in between. Germline assignment: CDR1 ENHRY and CDR2 SYGVKD. CDR3 length equals 10 residues. The CDR3 nucleotides are TGTGCCATCGGCCAGTATGGCTACACCTTC. Translated, it gives CAIGQYGYTF.

This clonotype was seen a single time. This sequence joins TRBV7-3 and TRBJ1-5; 10 nucleotides line up with TRBD1. The germline gives CDR1 SGHTA, CDR2 FQGTGA. The V and J ends lost 5 bases and 5 bases, in that order; junction bases with no gene match: 6. The CDR3 spans 15 residues. The CDR3 here is CASSPTGTGDQPQHF. The DNA of the CDR3 is TGTGCCAGCAGCCCTACCGGGACAGGGGATCAGCCCCAGCATTTT.

Only a few counts were recorded for this clonotype. The gene calls are TRBV21-1 and TRBJ2-3; TRBD1, as called in the table, went unchecked against the DNA. TRBV21-1 is noted as a pseudogene. The CDR3 covers 18 residues. In DNA form, the CDR3 reads TGTGCCAGCAGCAAAATTTGGGCGGTCCACTCATCCACAGATACGCAGTATTTT. Residues: CASSKIWAVHSSTDTQYF.